This T cell receptor beta chain was documented in a study of CD8 T cells in Susac syndrome. Study-level points and caveats: Where Susac syndrome CD4+ T cell repertoires were concerned, no clonal expansion was evident.

Germline V gene sequence: CDR1 SGHDN, CDR2 FVKESK. The V gene end was trimmed by 4 bases and the J gene end by 3 bases; junction bases not matched to a gene: 5. This CDR3 contains 14 residues. Concerning this clonotype itself: What it binds is unknown.

TCR beta sequencing was performed on blood CD8+ and CD4+ T cells. TEMRA cells were enriched by FACS, while CD8+ and CD4+ T cells were obtained through a negative isolation that was performed magnetically. Random-hexamer reverse transcription was applied to about 0.45 to 1 ug RNA. The method of amplification for TCR beta CDR3 was immunoSEQ multiplex PCR, covering 54 Vbeta and 13 Jbeta. TCRdb passed the immunoSEQ multiplex PCR reads through MiXCR, listing each CDR3 protein once. This table has more than 85,000 distinct CDR3 sequences, roughly 94% appearing once. This sequence joins TRBV14 and TRBJ2-5, with TRBD1 matching over 7 bases. The TCR comes from a human donor with Susac syndrome. Sequenced input: CD4+ T cells from PBMCs. For the CDR3, the DNA is TGTGCCAGCAGCCGACTTACAGGGGAAGAGACCCAGTACTTC. Translated, it gives CASSRLTGEETQYF.